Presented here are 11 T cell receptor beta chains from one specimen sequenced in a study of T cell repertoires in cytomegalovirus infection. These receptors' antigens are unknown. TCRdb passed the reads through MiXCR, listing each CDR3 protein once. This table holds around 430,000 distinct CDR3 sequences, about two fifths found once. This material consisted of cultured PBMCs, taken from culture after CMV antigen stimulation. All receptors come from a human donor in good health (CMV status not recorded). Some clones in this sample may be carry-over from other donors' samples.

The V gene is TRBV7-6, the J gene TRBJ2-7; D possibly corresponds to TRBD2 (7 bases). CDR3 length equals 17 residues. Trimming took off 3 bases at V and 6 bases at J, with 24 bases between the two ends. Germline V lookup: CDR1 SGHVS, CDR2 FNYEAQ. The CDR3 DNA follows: TGTGCCAGCAGCTTCGAGGGGGTAGCGGGTAGAGTGGTCGAGCAGTACTTC. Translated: CASSFEGVAGRVVEQYF.

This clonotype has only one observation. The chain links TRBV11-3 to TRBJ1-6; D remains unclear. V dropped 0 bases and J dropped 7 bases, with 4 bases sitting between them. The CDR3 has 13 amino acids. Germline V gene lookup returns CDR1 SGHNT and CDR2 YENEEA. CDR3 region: CASSLDLNSPLHF. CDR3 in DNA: TGTGCCAGCAGCTTAGATTTGAATTCACCCCTCCACTTT.

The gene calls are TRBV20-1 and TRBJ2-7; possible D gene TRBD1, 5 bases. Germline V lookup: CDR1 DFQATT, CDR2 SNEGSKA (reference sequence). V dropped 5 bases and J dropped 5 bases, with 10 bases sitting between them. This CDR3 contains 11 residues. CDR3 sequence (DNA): TGCAGTGCTCTGACAGATGACGAGCAGTACTTC. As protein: CSALTDDEQYF.

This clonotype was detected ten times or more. The CDR3 DNA follows: TGTGCCAGCAGCTTAGATGGAGGTGGCTACACCTTC. The encoded protein is CASSLDGGGYTF. This chain links TRBV7-8 with TRBJ1-2; D is ambiguous. Per the germline V gene, CDR1 is SGHVS and CDR2 is FQNEAQ. The V gene lost 1 base and the J gene lost 7 bases, with 7 bases spanning the gap. The length of the CDR3 is 12 residues.

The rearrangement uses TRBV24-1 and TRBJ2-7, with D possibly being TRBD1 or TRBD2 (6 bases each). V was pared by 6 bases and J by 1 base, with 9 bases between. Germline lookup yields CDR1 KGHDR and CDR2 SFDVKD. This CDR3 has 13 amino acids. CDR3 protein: CATSSGASYEQYF. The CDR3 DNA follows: TGTGCCACCAGTTCGGGGGCGTCCTACGAGCAGTACTTC.

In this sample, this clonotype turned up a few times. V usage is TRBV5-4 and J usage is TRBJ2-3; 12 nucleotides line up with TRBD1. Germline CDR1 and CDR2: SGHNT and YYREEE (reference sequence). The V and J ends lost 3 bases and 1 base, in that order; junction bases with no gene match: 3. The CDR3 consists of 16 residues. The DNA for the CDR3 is TGTGCCAGCAGCTCCGGGACAGGGGGCGGCACAGATACGCAGTATTTT. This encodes CASSSGTGGGTDTQYF. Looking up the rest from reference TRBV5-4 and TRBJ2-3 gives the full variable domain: ETGVTQSPTHLIKTRGQQVTLRCSSQSGHNTVSWYQQALGQGPQFIFQYYREEENGRGNFPPRFSGLQFPNYSSELNVNALELDDSALYLCASSSGTGGGTDTQYFGPGTRLTVL.

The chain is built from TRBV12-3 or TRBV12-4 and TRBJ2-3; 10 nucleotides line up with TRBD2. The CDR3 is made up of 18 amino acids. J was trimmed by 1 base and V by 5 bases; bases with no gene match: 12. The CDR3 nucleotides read TGTGCCAGCAGTCACCGGCCGATAGCGGGGGGACGCACAGATACGCAGTATTTT. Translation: CASSHRPIAGGRTDTQYF.

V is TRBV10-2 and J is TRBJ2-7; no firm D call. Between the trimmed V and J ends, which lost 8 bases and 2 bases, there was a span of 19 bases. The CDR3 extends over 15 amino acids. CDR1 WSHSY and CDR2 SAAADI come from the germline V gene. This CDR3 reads CASQGSLEPTYEQYF. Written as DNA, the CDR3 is TGCGCCAGCCAAGGTAGTCTTGAGCCTACCTACGAGCAGTACTTC.

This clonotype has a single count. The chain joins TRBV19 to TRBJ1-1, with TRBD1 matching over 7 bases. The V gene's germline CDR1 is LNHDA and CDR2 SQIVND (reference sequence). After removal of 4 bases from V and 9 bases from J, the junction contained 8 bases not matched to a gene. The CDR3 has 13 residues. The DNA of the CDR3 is TGTGCCAGTAGTACGCGGACAGGAGTTAAAGCTTTCTTT. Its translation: CASSTRTGVKAFF.

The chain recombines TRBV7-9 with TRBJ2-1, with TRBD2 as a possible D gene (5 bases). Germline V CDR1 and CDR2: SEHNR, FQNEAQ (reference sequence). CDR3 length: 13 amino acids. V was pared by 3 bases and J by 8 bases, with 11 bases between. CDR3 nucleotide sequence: TGTGCCAGCAGCTTTACGTTTAGCGATGAGCAGTTCTTC. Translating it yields CASSFTFSDEQFF. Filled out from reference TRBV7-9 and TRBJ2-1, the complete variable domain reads DTGVSQNPRHKITKRGQNVTFRCDPISEHNRLYWYRQTLGQGPEFLTYFQNEAQLEKSRLLSDRFSAERPKGSFSTLEIQRTEQGDSAMYLCASSFTFSDEQFFGPGTRLTVL.

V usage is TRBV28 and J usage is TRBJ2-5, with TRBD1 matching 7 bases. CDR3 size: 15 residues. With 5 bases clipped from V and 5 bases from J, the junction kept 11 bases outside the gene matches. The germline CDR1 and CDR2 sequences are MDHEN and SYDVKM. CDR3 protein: CASSATGVRGETQYF. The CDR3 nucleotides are TGTGCCAGCAGTGCCACAGGGGTCCGTGGGGAGACCCAGTACTTC.